This passage covers 6 T cell receptor beta chains from one sample sequenced in a study of neurological immune-mediated disorders (dated by TCRdb to between 2018 and 2021). The library was produced with 5' RACE. Sequencing took place on an Illumina HiSeq 2500. TCRdb itself trimmed the public reads at Q25 with fastp, ran MiXCR and retained productive beta chains. CDR3 protein duplicates are merged, each entry listing the most common genes and DNA. The sample records about 74,000 distinct CDR3 sequences, less than 5.5% of which are singletons. 6.5% to 9% of the sample goes to the ten largest clones. Input material: PBMCs. Receptors originate from a man in his late teens or twenties with multiple sclerosis.

This clonotype was detected many times. The chain has TRBV5-6 and TRBJ2-3; maybe TRBD2 (5 bases). This CDR3 contains 15 residues. Germline V gives CDR1 SGHDT, CDR2 YYEEEE. The ends were cut back, 3 bases at V and 7 bases at J, with 18 bases in the middle. For the CDR3, the DNA is TGTGCCAGCAGCTCCCGGGAAACACCAGGTCATACGCAGTATTTT. This encodes CASSSRETPGHTQYF.

There are many counts of this clonotype. The chain links TRBV7-3 to TRBJ2-3; D is ambiguous. The V gene lost 5 bases and the J gene lost 4 bases, with 7 bases spanning the gap. Germline lookup yields CDR1 SGHTA and CDR2 FQGTGA. The CDR3 runs to 12 residues. The CDR3 bases are TGTGCCAGCAGCATTACCGCAGATACGCAGTATTTT. Encoded protein: CASSITADTQYF.

This clonotype was detected only a few times. Just one base apart from a much larger clone, this may be a read error. The chain employs TRBV20-1 and TRBJ2-4; 9 bases are shared with TRBD1. CDR1 and CDR2 (germline): DFQATT, SNEGSKA (reference sequence). Trimming took 3 bases from V and 7 from J; bases not matched to a gene: 7. CDR3 size: 14 residues. CDR3: CSARGTGIGNIQYF. The CDR3 DNA reads TGCAGTGCTAGGGGGACAGGGATTGGGAACATTCAGTACTTC.

This clonotype has ten or more counts. Mismatch with germline at one junction end may stem from a read error. The chain has TRBV11-3 and TRBJ2-1; TRBD2 matches 8 bases. The V gene's germline CDR1 is SGHNT and CDR2 YENEEA. There are 15 residues in the CDR3. CDR3 amino acids: CASSLKSLRGAGDIF. The CDR3 DNA sequence: TGTGCCAGCAGCTTAAAATCTCTGCGGGGGGCCGGCGATATCTTC.

This clonotype came up many times. The chain couples TRBV4-2 to TRBJ1-5, with D unresolved. This CDR3 is 13 amino acids long. From germline, CDR1 is LGHNA and CDR2 YNFKEQ. V dropped 0 bases and J dropped 5 bases, with 5 bases sitting between them. CDR3 nucleotide sequence: TGTGCCAGCAGCCAAGATGCGGATCAGCCCCAGCATTTT. It specifies CASSQDADQPQHF.

This clonotype was detected ten times or more. This rearrangement joins TRBV15 to TRBJ1-6; D remains unclear. Germline CDR1 reads LNHNV; CDR2 reads YYDKDF (reference sequence). Trimming took 1 base from V and 0 from J, leaving 7 bases between them. The CDR3 length is 16 residues. The CDR3 protein is CATSRAGSSYNSPLHF. DNA of the CDR3: TGTGCCACCAGCAGAGCGGGGAGCTCCTATAATTCACCCCTCCACTTT.